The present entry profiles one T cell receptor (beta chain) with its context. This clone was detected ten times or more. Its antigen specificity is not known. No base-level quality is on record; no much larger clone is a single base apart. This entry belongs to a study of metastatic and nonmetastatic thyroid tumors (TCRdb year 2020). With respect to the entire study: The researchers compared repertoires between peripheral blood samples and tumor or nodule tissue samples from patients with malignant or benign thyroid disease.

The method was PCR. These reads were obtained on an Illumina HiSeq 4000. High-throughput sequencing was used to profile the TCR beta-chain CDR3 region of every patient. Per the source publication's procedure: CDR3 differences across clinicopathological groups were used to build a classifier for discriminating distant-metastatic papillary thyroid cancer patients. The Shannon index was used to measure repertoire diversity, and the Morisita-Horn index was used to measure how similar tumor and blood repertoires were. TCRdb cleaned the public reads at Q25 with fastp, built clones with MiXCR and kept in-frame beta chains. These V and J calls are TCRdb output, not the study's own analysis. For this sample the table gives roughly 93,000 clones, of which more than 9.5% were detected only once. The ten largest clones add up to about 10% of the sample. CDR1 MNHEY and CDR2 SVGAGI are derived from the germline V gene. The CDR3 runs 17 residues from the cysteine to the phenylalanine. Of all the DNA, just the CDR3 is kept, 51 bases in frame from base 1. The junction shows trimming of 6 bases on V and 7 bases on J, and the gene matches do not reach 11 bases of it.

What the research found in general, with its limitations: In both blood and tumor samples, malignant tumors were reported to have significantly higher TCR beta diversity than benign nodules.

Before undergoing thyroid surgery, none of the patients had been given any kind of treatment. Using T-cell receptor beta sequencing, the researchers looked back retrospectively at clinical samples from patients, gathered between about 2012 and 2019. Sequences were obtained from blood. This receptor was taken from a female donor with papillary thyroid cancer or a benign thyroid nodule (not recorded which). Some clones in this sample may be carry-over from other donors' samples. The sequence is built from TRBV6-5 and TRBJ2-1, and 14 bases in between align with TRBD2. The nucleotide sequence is TGTGCCAGCAGACCTAATACCGGGACTAGCGGGAGTAATGAGCAGTTCTTC. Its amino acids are CASRPNTGTSGSNEQFF.